Shown below are 32 T cell receptor beta chains from a single sample sequenced in a study of cytomegalovirus exposure and HLA in healthy donors. It was with 60 Vbeta and 13 Jbeta primers that the PCR ran. Assay: immunoSEQ multiplex PCR; the TCRdb copy retains only in-frame clones and omits some. This listing includes about 200,000 clones. The specimen sequenced was PBMCs. The receptors were sampled from a man younger than 45 in good health and CMV-seronegative.

This chain connects TRBV5-5 to TRBJ1-3; D ambiguous. Germline V gene sequence: CDR1 SGHKS, CDR2 YYEKEE (reference sequence). The V and J ends lost 4 bases and 0 bases respectively, with 14 bases between them. The CDR3 is made up of 16 amino acids. The CDR3 protein is CASSRIFDSSGNTIYF. DNA of the CDR3: TGTGCCAGCAGCCGCATATTCGATAGCTCTGGAAACACCATATATTTT.

CDR3 DNA: TGTGCCATCAGTGAGTCCGGAGGGTTCGGGAACACTGAAGCTTTCTTT. This translates into CAISESGGFGNTEAFF. This rearrangement joins TRBV10-3 to TRBJ1-1; D ambiguous. Trimming shortened V by 0 bases and J by 1 base, and 12 bases separated the two germline ends. CDR3 size: 16 residues. Germline V CDR1 and CDR2: ENHRY, SYGVKD.

The chain is built from TRBV7-2 and TRBJ2-6; TRBD1 matches 12 bases. The germline V gene encodes CDR1 SGHTA and CDR2 FQGNSA. The trim removed 2 bases at V and 4 bases at J, leaving 9 bases unmatched. The CDR3 spans 19 residues. The CDR3 is CASSLSRDRGPLGANVLTF. CDR3 in DNA: TGTGCCAGCAGCTTATCCCGGGACAGGGGGCCGTTAGGGGCCAACGTCCTGACTTTC.

The rearrangement links TRBV4-1 to TRBJ2-5; 7 bases agree with TRBD1. The CDR3 runs 16 residues. CDR1 and CDR2 (germline): MGHRA, YSYEKL. The ends lost 3 bases at V and 1 base at J; junction bases unmatched: 8. CDR3 bases: TGCGCCAGCAGCCAGCCCTGGACAGGAACCCAAGAGACCCAGTACTTC. Translating gives CASSQPWTGTQETQYF.

This rearrangement joins TRBV11-3 to TRBJ1-6, with TRBD1 matching 9 bases. CDR1 and CDR2 from the germline V gene are SGHNT and YENEEA. After removal of 0 bases from V and 6 bases from J, the junction contained 9 bases not matched to a gene. The CDR3 runs to 18 residues. The CDR3 DNA follows: TGTGCCAGCAGCTTAGAAGCCGGGACAGGGCGCTCTAATTCACCCCTCCACTTT. It is translated as CASSLEAGTGRSNSPLHF.

This rearrangement joins TRBV9 to TRBJ2-1; 7 bases are a match to TRBD2. The trim removed 2 bases at V and 2 bases at J, leaving 4 bases unmatched. There are 15 residues in the CDR3. Germline V gene lookup returns CDR1 SGDLS and CDR2 YYNGEE. The CDR3 sequence is CASSVSGLTYNEQFF. DNA of the CDR3: TGTGCCAGCAGCGTTAGCGGGCTTACCTACAATGAGCAGTTCTTC.

This chain connects TRBV9 to TRBJ2-7; 7 positions match TRBD2. There are 16 residues in the CDR3. The V and J ends lost 0 bases and 2 bases, in that order; junction bases with no gene match: 8. Germline CDR1 reads SGDLS; CDR2 reads YYNGEE. The DNA of the CDR3 is TGTGCCAGCAGCGTAGCGCCGGGACTAACCGCCTACGAGCAGTACTTC. This encodes CASSVAPGLTAYEQYF.

The V and J genes are TRBV9 and TRBJ1-3; D may be TRBD1 (6 bases). The CDR3 has 14 residues. Between the trimmed V and J ends, which lost 3 bases and 1 base, there was a span of 8 bases. Germline lookup yields CDR1 SGDLS and CDR2 YYNGEE. The CDR3 here is CASSADRSGNTIYF. DNA of the CDR3: TGTGCCAGCAGCGCTGACAGGTCTGGAAACACCATATATTTT.

This sequence joins TRBV27 and TRBJ2-3; possibly TRBD1 for D (7 bases). The CDR3 is 18 residues long. V dropped 2 bases and J dropped 2 bases, with 20 bases sitting between them. In germline, CDR1 is MNHEY, CDR2 SMNVEV (reference sequence). The CDR3 coding sequence is TGTGCCAGCAGTTTAATCGCAGGGGGGTTGCACCTCACAGATACGCAGTATTTT. Translating it yields CASSLIAGGLHLTDTQYF.

The V call is TRBV7-9, the J call TRBJ2-2; 9 nucleotides agree with TRBD2. The V gene end was trimmed by 1 base and the J gene end by 1 base; junction bases not matched to a gene: 7. The CDR3 spans 18 residues. CDR1 SEHNR and CDR2 FQNEAQ come from the germline V gene (reference sequence). CDR3 amino acids: CASSLVLAGRGNTGELFF. The CDR3 DNA sequence: TGTGCCAGCAGCTTAGTTCTAGCGGGGAGGGGGAACACCGGGGAGCTGTTTTTT.

The rearrangement links TRBV4-1 to TRBJ2-1; 13 nucleotides align to TRBD2. Germline lookup yields CDR1 MGHRA and CDR2 YSYEKL. The CDR3 totals 18 residues. Trimming cost V 3 bases and J 9 bases; bases outside gene matches: 14. The CDR3 nucleotides read TGCGCCAGCAGCCACCTTCGGGGGACTAGCGGGGAGTTTAGTGAGCAGTTCTTC. It translates to CASSHLRGTSGEFSEQFF.

V gene TRBV6-5 combines with J gene TRBJ1-4; D unclear. V dropped 0 bases and J dropped 1 base, with 9 bases sitting between them. This CDR3 comprises 16 residues. Germline loops: CDR1 MNHEY, CDR2 SVGAGI. This CDR3 reads CASSYSAEGTNEKLFF. DNA of the CDR3: TGTGCCAGCAGTTACTCGGCCGAGGGAACTAATGAAAAACTGTTTTTT.

This sequence joins TRBV18 and TRBJ1-4, with D possibly being TRBD1 (5 bases). V dropped 2 bases and J dropped 2 bases, with 9 bases sitting between them. Germline V gene lookup returns CDR1 KGHSH and CDR2 LQKENI. CDR3 size: 15 residues. The CDR3: CASSPGAATNEKLFF. Here the CDR3 DNA reads TGTGCCAGCTCACCAGGGGCGGCGACTAATGAAAAACTGTTTTTT.

This rearrangement joins TRBV4-1 to TRBJ1-2, with TRBD1 matching over 7 bases. J lost 4 bases, V lost 0 bases, and 5 bases had no gene match. CDR1 MGHRA and CDR2 YSYEKL come from the germline V gene. The CDR3 consists of 15 residues. The CDR3 reads CASSQDPGQSYGYTF. The CDR3 region has the DNA TGCGCCAGCAGCCAAGATCCGGGACAGTCCTATGGCTACACCTTC.

The J gene is TRBJ1-4, the V gene TRBV27; 8 nucleotides agree with TRBD1. From germline, CDR1 is MNHEY and CDR2 SMNVEV (reference sequence). Trimming took 6 bases from V and 8 from J; bases not matched to a gene: 14. The CDR3 has 16 residues. CDR3 region: CASSGTGNNGVEKLFF. CDR3 sequence (DNA): TGTGCCAGCAGCGGGACAGGAAACAATGGCGTGGAAAAACTGTTTTTT. Full variable domain (rest looked up from reference TRBV27 and TRBJ1-4): EAQVTQNPRYLITVTGKKLTVTCSQNMNHEYMSWYRQDPGLGLRQIYYSMNVEVTDKGDVPEGYKVSRKEKRNFPLILESPSPNQTSLYFCASSGTGNNGVEKLFFGSGTQLSVL.

The chain links TRBV30 to TRBJ1-1; 10 nucleotides agree with TRBD1. Germline-derived CDR1 and CDR2 are GTSNPN and SVGIG (reference sequence). The CDR3 has 13 residues. The ends lost 0 bases at V and 8 bases at J; junction bases unmatched: 3. This CDR3 is CAWSVLTGGEAFF. The CDR3 DNA sequence: TGTGCCTGGAGTGTACTGACAGGGGGCGAAGCTTTCTTT.

V and J are TRBV6-1 and TRBJ2-1; the match to TRBD2 covers 12 bases. V shed 4 bases and J 3 bases; nucleotides not matched to a gene: 4. Per the germline V gene, CDR1 is MNHNS and CDR2 is SASEGT. The CDR3 is made up of 16 amino acids. The CDR3 sequence: CASSAVTSGGYNEQFF. As DNA, the CDR3 is TGTGCCAGCAGTGCAGTGACTAGCGGGGGCTACAATGAGCAGTTCTTC.

This rearrangement joins TRBV5-1 to TRBJ2-3; 9 bases are a match to TRBD2. From germline, CDR1 is SGHRS and CDR2 YFSETQ. V gave up 5 bases and J gave up 4 bases; unmatched junction bases: 11. This CDR3 has 16 residues. Here the CDR3 DNA reads TGCGCCAGCAGACGGACTAGCGAGGTGAGATCAGATACGCAGTATTTT. Translation: CASRRTSEVRSDTQYF.

The gene calls are TRBV5-1 and TRBJ2-3, with D possibly TRBD1 on 5 matching bases. Looked up from germline, CDR1 is SGHRS and CDR2 is YFSETQ. This CDR3 has 13 residues. Trimming removed 0 bases from V and 3 bases from J, with 5 bases in between. CDR3 sequence: CASSLDRTDTQYF. In nucleotides, the CDR3 is TGCGCCAGCAGCTTGGACAGGACAGATACGCAGTATTTT.

This chain links TRBV27 with TRBJ1-4, with 7 bases matching TRBD1. CDR3 length: 16 residues. Germline CDR1 and CDR2: MNHEY and SMNVEV (reference sequence). V lost 2 bases and J lost 8; bases outside the gene matches: 11. The CDR3 nucleotides are TGTGCCAGCAGTTTACTCCCGGGACAGAACTCCGAAAAACTGTTTTTT. Its translation: CASSLLPGQNSEKLFF.

The chain couples TRBV6-1 to TRBJ1-2, with D unresolved. Germline V CDR1 and CDR2: MNHNS, SASEGT. V lost 4 bases, J lost 5 bases, and 14 bases lay in between. The CDR3 length is 14 residues. The DNA of the CDR3 is TGTGCCAGCAGTGCGGGTCTCCAACAATATGGCTACACCTTC. Its protein product is CASSAGLQQYGYTF.

The CDR3 sequence: CASSSQGSTASNQPQHF. CDR3 sequence (DNA): TGTGCCAGCAGCTCACAGGGAAGCACTGCTAGCAATCAGCCCCAGCATTTT. This sequence joins TRBV7-9 and TRBJ1-5; tentatively, D is TRBD1 (6 bases). CDR1 and CDR2 from the germline V gene are SEHNR and FQNEAQ (reference sequence). Trimming removed 4 bases from V and 0 bases from J, with 16 bases in between. This CDR3 is 17 amino acids long.

This chain uses TRBV9 with TRBJ2-5, with a possible D match to TRBD1 (6 bases). The germline V gene has CDR1 SGDLS and CDR2 YYNGEE. CDR3 length: 14 residues. The germline V and J ends were trimmed by 7 bases and 4 bases, with 17 bases remaining between them. CDR3 in DNA: TGTGCCAGCGGCGCCCAGGGGTTGGGAGAGACCCAGTACTTC. The encoded protein is CASGAQGLGETQYF. Full variable domain (rest looked up from reference TRBV9 and TRBJ2-5): DSGVTQTPKHLITATGQRVTLRCSPRSGDLSVYWYQQSLDQGLQFLIQYYNGEERAKGNILERFSAQQFPDLHSELNLSSLELGDSALYFCASGAQGLGETQYFGPGTRLLVL.

The chain is built from TRBV21-1 and TRBJ1-4. TRBV21-1 is listed as a pseudogene. CDR3 size: 16 residues. Written as DNA, the CDR3 is TGTGCCAGCACCCGTACCCGACCTAACTTGGGAGGAAAACTGTTTTTT. The encoded protein is CASTRTRPNLGGKLFF.

V is TRBV5-4 and J is TRBJ1-1, with D perhaps TRBD1 (6 bases). V was pared by 5 bases and J by 1 base, with 15 bases between. Per the germline V gene, CDR1 is SGHNT and CDR2 is YYREEE (reference sequence). The length of the CDR3 is 15 residues. DNA for the CDR3: TGTGCCAGCAGGCCCCCCGGGACATCGAACACTGAAGCTTTCTTT. This sequence encodes CASRPPGTSNTEAFF.

The rearrangement links TRBV9 to TRBJ2-5, with no clear D. CDR1 and CDR2 (germline): SGDLS, YYNGEE. CDR3 length equals 15 residues. Trimming stripped 4 bases from V and 2 bases from J, with 15 bases between. CDR3 DNA: TGTGCCAGCAGCCCGACCGTGGGCAGGCAAGAGACCCAGTACTTC. It yields the protein CASSPTVGRQETQYF.

The genes are TRBV13 and TRBJ2-1; TRBD2 agrees at 13 bases. The CDR3 totals 17 residues. CDR1 is PRHDT, CDR2 FYEKMQ, per germline (reference sequence). Trimming took 0 bases from V and 3 from J; bases not matched to a gene: 2. CDR3 nucleotides: TGTGCCAGCAGCTTAGGGTGGACTAGCGGGAGCTACAATGAGCAGTTCTTC. This translates into CASSLGWTSGSYNEQFF.

V gene TRBV25-1 combines with J gene TRBJ1-5; tentatively, D is TRBD1 (6 bases). V lost 2 bases to trimming and J lost 4 bases, with 12 bases between them. Germline CDR1 reads MGHDK; CDR2 reads SYGVNS. This CDR3 comprises 15 residues. CDR3 sequence reads: CASSEAGAMNQPQHF. The CDR3 nucleotides are TGTGCCAGCAGTGAAGCAGGGGCGATGAATCAGCCCCAGCATTTT.

A note on this clone: A read error may produce the germline difference seen at one junction end. The chain combines TRBV5-1 with TRBJ2-7, with D hard to call. The CDR3 covers 14 residues. Per the germline V gene, CDR1 is SGHRS and CDR2 is YFSETQ. The CDR3 DNA is TGCGCCAGCAGCTTGGGCCAAGCTTCCTCCGAGCAGTACTTC. It codes for CASSLGQASSEQYF. Combining the CDR3 with reference TRBV5-1 and TRBJ2-7 gives the whole variable domain KAGVTQTPRYLIKTRGQQVTLSCSPISGHRSVSWYQQTPGQGLQFLFEYFSETQRNKGNFPGRFSGRQFSNSRSEMNVSTLELGDSALYLCASSLGQASSEQYFGPGTRLTVT.

The chain is built from TRBV7-2 and TRBJ2-3; no reliable D call. Trimming cost V 5 bases and J 2 bases, with 11 bases left between them. Germline CDR1 is SGHTA and CDR2 is FQGNSA. The CDR3 contains 14 residues. The CDR3 DNA is TGTGCCAGCAGCACCGATAGCAACACAGATACGCAGTATTTT. This sequence encodes CASSTDSNTDTQYF.

The chain couples TRBV4-1 to TRBJ1-1; 7 bases match TRBD1. J lost 1 base, V lost 0 bases, and 8 bases had no gene match. This CDR3 region has 17 residues. Germline lookup yields CDR1 MGHRA and CDR2 YSYEKL. CDR3 loop: CASSQDLGRQGNTEAFF. The CDR3 DNA reads as TGCGCCAGCAGCCAAGATCTTGGGAGACAGGGGAACACTGAAGCTTTCTTT.

The chain links TRBV4-1 to TRBJ2-7, with 9 nucleotides matching TRBD2. CDR3 length: 15 amino acids. The germline gives CDR1 MGHRA, CDR2 YSYEKL. With V trimmed by 3 bases and J by 7 bases, 10 bases remained unmatched. CDR3: CASSHISGSSLEQYF. CDR3 DNA: TGCGCCAGCAGCCATATTAGCGGGAGCAGCCTGGAGCAGTACTTC.